The clone carrying this T cell receptor (beta chain) was observed once. The sample comes from a study of blood T cell repertoires in COVID-19. All enrollees were roughly 18 to 90 years old and from 20 to 30 US areas. Assay: immunoSEQ multiplex PCR; the TCRdb copy retains only in-frame clones and omits some. The sample has 260,000 or so clones; 86% are singletons. The CDR3 has 15 amino acids. Germline CDR1 and CDR2: SNHLY and FYNNEI. Trimming cost V 6 bases and J 7 bases, with 20 bases left between them. Sequencing input: PBMCs or T cells enriched from blood (not recorded which). This chain links TRBV2 with TRBJ2-3; D perhaps matches TRBD2 (7 bases). The sequence came from a man younger than 35 who had recovered from COVID-19. The CDR3 spells CASSERAGALHTQYF. In DNA, the CDR3 is TGTGCCAGCAGCGAGAGGGCGGGGGCTTTGCATACGCAGTATTTT.